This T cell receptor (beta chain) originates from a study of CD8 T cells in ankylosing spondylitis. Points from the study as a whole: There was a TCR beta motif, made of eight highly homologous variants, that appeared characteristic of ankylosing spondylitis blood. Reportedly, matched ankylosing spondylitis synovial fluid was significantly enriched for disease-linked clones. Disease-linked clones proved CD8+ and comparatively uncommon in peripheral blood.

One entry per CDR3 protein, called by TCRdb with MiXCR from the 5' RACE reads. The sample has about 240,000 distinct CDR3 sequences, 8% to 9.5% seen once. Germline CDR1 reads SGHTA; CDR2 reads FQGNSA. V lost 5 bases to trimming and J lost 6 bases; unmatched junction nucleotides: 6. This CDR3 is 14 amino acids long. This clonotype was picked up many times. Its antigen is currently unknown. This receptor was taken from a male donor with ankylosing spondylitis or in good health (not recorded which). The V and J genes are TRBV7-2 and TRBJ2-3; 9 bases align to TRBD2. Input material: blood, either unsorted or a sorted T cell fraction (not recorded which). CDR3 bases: TGTGCCAGCAGCAAAAGCGGGAGGAGTGATACGCAGTATTTT. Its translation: CASSKSGRSDTQYF. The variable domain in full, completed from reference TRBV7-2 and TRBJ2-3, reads GAGVSQSPSNKVTEKGKDVELRCDPISGHTALYWYRQSLGQGLEFLIYFQGNSAPDKSGLPSDRFSAERTGGSVSTLTIQRTQQEDSAVYLCASSKSGRSDTQYFGPGTRLTVL.